Listed here is a single TCR beta chain. Many counts were recorded for this clonotype. This receptor's antigen is unknown. Base-call qualities are not available, and no considerably larger clone is one nucleotide away. For the unsorted PBMC libraries, 2 million PBMCs were stored in RNAlater at -80 degrees C until RNA extraction and were used to generate the libraries. Peripheral blood was subjected to Ficoll-Hypaque density gradient centrifugation to isolate PBMCs, which were then cryopreserved in liquid nitrogen. CDR1 and CDR2 are drawn from the germline V gene: SGHVS, FQNEAQ. Trimmed from V: 5 bases; trimmed from J: 2 bases; junction bases lacking a gene match: 18. The CDR3 covers 20 residues, taking in both the cysteine and the phenylalanine. Of all the DNA, just the CDR3 is kept, 60 bases in frame from base 1. The data stem from a study of neurological immune-mediated disorders (dated by TCRdb to about 2019). Regarding the study in general: Using UMI-based sequencing, the study compared peripheral blood TCR-beta repertoires from patients with HTLV-I-associated myelopathy (HAM/TSP), patients with multiple sclerosis, and healthy controls. The cohort was made up of about 65 subjects, consisting of roughly 14 HAM/TSP patients, roughly 35 multiple sclerosis patients and around 20 healthy controls. Longitudinal samples, technical triplicates and paired sorted CD4+ and CD8+ T-cell subsets, alongside PBMC samples, were included among the 106 TCR-beta libraries. The full study reports these points: TCR clonal expansion was highest in HAM/TSP patients and lowest in MS patients, with MS patients falling below even healthy controls. Expanded clones from different subjects shared no identical CDR3 amino acid sequences, which suggests that TCR-beta repertoires were private in all groups.

cDNA synthesis used template-switch 5'RACE with a primer carrying a 10-nucleotide random unique molecular identifier tagging each TCR transcript. Over 160 million TCR-beta sequences, covering 15-18 subjects, were produced in each sequencing run. Total RNA was extracted with the RNeasy kit. The KAPA Real-time Library Amplification kit was used to amplify TCR-beta VDJ regions with primers for the TCR constant region and the 5'RACE anchor. A first PCR added sample indexes and Illumina adaptors, after which a second PCR increased the library yield. The roughly 650 bp TCR product was size-selected on a 2% E-gel SizeSelection system after Ampure bead purification. Before pooling, library quality was checked on a Bioanalyzer, concentration was measured with Qubit, and libraries were quantified with the Kapa Library Quantification kit. Paired-end 2 x 150 bp sequencing of the libraries was performed on an Illumina HiSeq 2500. To increase sequence diversity, 25-30% phiX was spiked into each library pool. As for the authors' bioinformatics: Quality-filtered reads were processed with the UMI-based MiGEC pipeline, which removed over 75% of raw TCR sequences during error correction. IMGT germline references were used for aligning VDJ genes, and each clonotype was defined as a unique CDR3 amino acid sequence together with its V-J genes. Clonal expansion, Shannon diversity and CDR3 relatedness (CalcPairwiseDistances, ClusterSamples) were evaluated with VDJtools, and phylogenetic trees were built with CLCbio workbench. A clone was classed as expanded if it had 8 or more unique UMIs, a cutoff based on coefficient-of-variation modelling across technical triplicates. TCRdb applied fastp at Q25 and MiXCR to the public reads, then kept only in-frame beta chains. Entries that share a CDR3 protein sequence are merged under the most common genes and DNA. TCRdb, not the authors, supplied the V and J calls. This sample holds about 46,000 distinct CDR3 sequences; approximately 10% were observed only once. The top ten clonotypes cover approximately 5.3% of the sample.

The chain employs TRBV7-8 and TRBJ2-3; TRBD2 aligns with 11 central bases. Source material: PBMCs. This receptor was identified in a man between 65 and 85 years old with HTLV-1-associated myelopathy (HAM/TSP). CDR3 region: CASSPPRLAGGPPHTDTQYF. The nucleotide sequence reads as follows: TGTGCCAGCAGCCCCCCTAGGCTAGCGGGAGGCCCCCCCCACACAGATACGCAGTATTTT.